Listed below are T cell receptor beta chains from one sample, sequenced in a study of CD8 T cells in ankylosing spondylitis. Each CDR3 protein gets one entry after TCRdb re-called the 5' RACE reads with MiXCR. The sample lists about 500,000 distinct CDR3 sequences, approximately 5% occurring once. Sequenced sample: blood, either unsorted or a sorted T cell fraction (not recorded which). The receptors stem from a male donor with ankylosing spondylitis. Both conserved end residues are part of each CDR3. The D gene is left open where the match is weak. Part of the rows lack a size; the others show once, few, many or a class for expanded clones.

j_gene | v_gene | abundance | d_gene | CDR3nt | CDR3aa
TRBJ2-3 | TRBV9 | many | . | TGTGCCAGCAGCGTAGAGGGTGGTACGCAGTATTTT | CASSVEGGTQYF
TRBJ2-1 | TRBV5-6 | many | TRBD2 | TGTGCCAGCAGCTTGAGGATTAGCGGGACTGAGCAGTTCTTC | CASSLRISGTEQFF
TRBJ2-1 | TRBV5-5 | many | . | TGTGCCAGCAGCTTTCACGACTCTTACAATGAGCAGTTCTTC | CASSFHDSYNEQFF
TRBJ1-5 | TRBV7-9 | many | . | TGTGCCAGCAGCTTAAAAGGGGTGGAACAGCCCCAGCATTTT | CASSLKGVEQPQHF
TRBJ2-7 | TRBV29-1 | many | . | TGCAGCGTTGCGGGGGCTTACTCTTCCTACGAGCAGTACTTC | CSVAGAYSSYEQYF
TRBJ1-5 | TRBV20-1 | many | . | TGCAGTGCTAGTCGGGGGGAGCCCCAGCATTTT | CSASRGEPQHF
TRBJ2-7 | TRBV5-1 | many | TRBD2 | TGCGCCAGCAGCTTGGTCGGGGGGGATGTGGAGCAGTACTTC | CASSLVGGDVEQYF
TRBJ2-7 | TRBV20-1 | many | . | TGCAGTGCTACCAGACCCTACTACGAGCAGTACTTC | CSATRPYYEQYF
TRBJ2-1 | TRBV20-1 | many | TRBD2 | TGCAGTGCTAGGGGACTAGCGGGCCCCTACAATGAGCAGTTCTTC | CSARGLAGPYNEQFF
TRBJ2-2 | TRBV28 | many | . | TGTGCCAGCAGGACAGTCCTGAACACCGGGGAGCTGTTTTTT | CASRTVLNTGELFF
TRBJ2-7 | TRBV20-1 | many | TRBD2 | TGCAGTGCTGCTCTAGCGGGGCCCTCCTACGAGCAGTACTTC | CSAALAGPSYEQYF
TRBJ2-7 | TRBV29-1 | many | TRBD2 | TGCAGCGTTGCGGGACTAGCGGGACGTCAGCAGTACTTC | CSVAGLAGRQQYF
TRBJ1-1 | TRBV10-1 | many | TRBD1 | TGCGCCAGCAGTGAGCCCCACAGGGGTGAAGCTTTCTTT | CASSEPHRGEAFF
TRBJ2-5 | TRBV6-2/TRBV6-3 | many | . | TGTGCCAGCAGTCACCGACAGACCCAAGAGACCCAGTACTTC | CASSHRQTQETQYF
TRBJ2-2 | TRBV20-1 | many | . | TGCAGTGCCCAGGGGCAGTCAGAGGCCGGGGAGCTGTTTTTT | CSAQGQSEAGELFF
TRBJ1-5 | TRBV29-1 | many | . | TGCAGCGTCTCTCGGGGGGCTGGGGATCAGCCCCAGCATTTT | CSVSRGAGDQPQHF
TRBJ2-3 | TRBV9 | . | TRBD2 | TGTCCCAAGGGGCGGGAGGACACAGATACGCAGTATTTT | CPKGREDTDTQYF
TRBJ1-1 | TRBV6-2/TRBV6-3 | many | . | TGTGCCAGCAAGACACCGAACACTGAAGCTTTCTTT | CASKTPNTEAFF
TRBJ2-6 | TRBV28 | few | . | TGTGCCAGCAGTTTCCCTAGGTCTGGGGCCAACGTCCTGACTTTC | CASSFPRSGANVLTF
TRBJ2-1 | TRBV20-1 | many | . | TGCAGTGCCAGGGGCGGGGGCCTTACCCTTGCAAACAATGAGCAGTTCTTC | CSARGGGLTLANNEQFF
TRBJ1-3 | TRBV7-9 | few | . | TGTGCCAGCAGCTTTGGGGAGGACACCATATATTTT | CASSFGEDTIYF
TRBJ2-7 | TRBV20-1 | many | TRBD2 | TGCAGTGCTGCCAGGACTAGCGGGACCCGACCTCAATACGAGCAGTACTTC | CSAARTSGTRPQYEQYF
TRBJ1-2 | TRBV12-3/TRBV12-4 | many | . | TGTGCCAGCAGTTCCCGAGGACGGCAGCCCCGGGGCTACACCTTC | CASSSRGRQPRGYTF
TRBJ2-7 | TRBV4-2 | many | TRBD2 | TGTGCCAGCAGCCCGGGACTAGCGGGAGCCTCCTCCTACGAGCAGTACTTC | CASSPGLAGASSYEQYF
TRBJ2-5 | TRBV7-2 | many | . | TGTGCCAGCAGCCCAGGCGCGACCCAGTACTTC | CASSPGATQYF
TRBJ2-2 | TRBV9 | many | . | TGTGCCAGCAGCGAATCCGGAGGTCGGGACATGCCGTCCAGGGAGCTGTTTTTT | CASSESGGRDMPSRELFF
TRBJ2-3 | TRBV5-6 | many | TRBD2 | TGTGCCAGCAGCCCGGGACTAGCGGGGGACGTGGATACGCAGTATTTT | CASSPGLAGDVDTQYF
TRBJ2-1 | TRBV7-8 | many | . | TGTGCCAGCAGCTTTACAGTACAGTTCTTC | CASSFTVQFF
TRBJ1-5 | TRBV6-5 | . | . | TGTGCCAGCAGCTTACAGGGTTATCAGCCCAAGCATTTT | CASSLQGYQPKHF
TRBJ1-1 | TRBV12-3/TRBV12-4 | . | TRBD1 | TGTGCCAGCAGTTTAGCGTCGACAGGGAGTACTGAAGCTTTCTTT | CASSLASTGSTEAFF
TRBJ1-3 | TRBV12-3/TRBV12-4 | many | . | TGTGCCAGCAGTTTGAGACAGGCCGTAAGATCTGGAAACACCATATATTTT | CASSLRQAVRSGNTIYF
TRBJ2-4 | TRBV7-8 | many | . | TGTGCCAGCAGCTTATCCCCGACAGGAGTAGCCAAAAACATTCAGTACTTC | CASSLSPTGVAKNIQYF
TRBJ2-1 | TRBV11-2 | many | TRBD2 | TGTGCCAGCAGTCGGGGGGGACCCGTCTACAATGAGCAGTTCTTC | CASSRGGPVYNEQFF